The 9 T cell receptor beta chains below come from one sample, sequenced in a study of T cell responses to AZD1222 COVID-19 vaccine. Assay used: immunoSEQ multiplex PCR; TCRdb lists only in-frame clones, some missing. The sample holds around 110,000 clones, about 93% seen once. The source material was peripheral blood, sampled 28 days after the second AZD1222 dose. These receptors originate from an adult who received the AZD1222 COVID-19 vaccine.

The chain uses TRBV5-6 and TRBJ1-3; D is possibly TRBD1 (6 bases). Germline assignment: CDR1 SGHDT and CDR2 YYEEEE. V was pared by 6 bases and J by 1 base, with 11 bases between. This CDR3 has 14 residues. Written as DNA, the CDR3 is TGTGCCAGCATCTTCAGGGGTTCTGGAAACACCATATATTTT. This translates into CASIFRGSGNTIYF. Full variable domain (missing parts from reference TRBV5-6 and TRBJ1-3): DAGVTQSPTHLIKTRGQQVTLRCSPKSGHDTVSWYQQALGQGPQFIFQYYEEEERQRGNFPDRFSGHQFPNYSSELNVNALLLGDSALYLCASIFRGSGNTIYFGEGSWLTVV.

J is TRBJ2-3 and V is TRBV4-3, with TRBD2 identical over 7 bases. The germline V gene encodes CDR1 LGHNA and CDR2 YSLEER. The V gene end was trimmed by 4 bases and the J gene end by 10 bases; junction bases not matched to a gene: 11. The CDR3 spans 14 residues. The CDR3 bases are TGCGCCAGCAGCCGCACACGTGGGGAGGGAGCGCAGTATTTT. Its protein is CASSRTRGEGAQYF.

The genes are TRBV24-1 and TRBJ2-3; a weak D match, TRBD1 (6 bases). The V end was cut by 2 bases, the J end by 8 bases, with 16 bases between. Germline assignment: CDR1 KGHDR and CDR2 SFDVKD. The CDR3 contains 15 residues. The CDR3 is CATSDSGTIQGTQYF. Here the CDR3 DNA reads TGTGCCACCAGTGATTCCGGGACAATTCAAGGTACGCAGTATTTT.

Comment on this clone: The same CDR3 also results from other DNA sequences found in this sample. This chain uses TRBV10-2 with TRBJ1-6, with TRBD1 matching 8 bases. CDR1 and CDR2 from the germline V gene are WSHSY and SAAADI. The J segment lost 9 bases and the V segment lost 5 bases, leaving 3 bases of the junction unmatched. CDR3 length: 13 amino acids. The CDR3 here is CASSQGASSPLHF. As DNA, the CDR3 is TGCGCCAGCAGTCAGGGGGCTTCTTCACCCCTCCACTTT.

This chain links TRBV11-2 with TRBJ1-6; 10 nucleotides line up with TRBD1. The germline gives CDR1 SGHAT, CDR2 FQNNGV. The trim removed 5 bases at V and 10 bases at J, leaving 5 bases unmatched. The CDR3 has 14 residues. CDR3 in amino acids: CASSEGQGTSPLHF. DNA of the CDR3: TGTGCCAGCAGCGAGGGACAGGGGACGTCACCCCTCCACTTT.

The V gene is TRBV7-9, the J gene TRBJ2-1; 8 nucleotides agree with TRBD2. Germline V gene lookup returns CDR1 SEHNR and CDR2 FQNEAQ (reference sequence). Trimming took 3 bases from V and 8 from J; bases not matched to a gene: 6. The CDR3 covers 14 residues. CDR3 sequence reads: CASSLASGGDEQFF. The CDR3 DNA follows: TGTGCCAGCAGCTTGGCGAGCGGGGGCGATGAGCAGTTCTTC.

The chain combines TRBV11-2 with TRBJ2-5; TRBD2 agrees at 13 bases. Germline V gene data show CDR1 as SGHAT and CDR2 as FQNNGV. With 4 bases clipped from V and 5 bases from J, the junction kept 7 bases outside the gene matches. The CDR3 has 16 residues. Here the CDR3 DNA reads TGTGCCAGCAGCTCCACAACTAGCGGGAGGGGGGAGACCCAGTACTTC. Protein product: CASSSTTSGRGETQYF.

The chain employs TRBV5-1 and TRBJ2-5, with D unclear. V was shortened by 0 bases and J by 2 bases, with 14 bases between the two germline ends. CDR3 length: 16 residues. The V gene's germline CDR1 is SGHRS and CDR2 YFSETQ. The CDR3 bases are TGCGCCAGCAGCTTGGAAAGCGCAGCAGGACAAGAGACCCAGTACTTC. As protein: CASSLESAAGQETQYF.

J is TRBJ2-1 and V is TRBV5-6; 8 bases map to TRBD1. The germline gives CDR1 SGHDT, CDR2 YYEEEE. The CDR3 extends over 15 amino acids. J gave up 4 bases and V 0 bases, and 3 bases lay outside the gene matches. The chain's CDR3 is CASSLDGQGYNEQFF. Written as DNA, the CDR3 is TGTGCCAGCAGCTTGGACGGACAGGGATACAATGAGCAGTTCTTC.